Listed below are T cell receptor beta chains from one sample, sequenced in a study of shared clonotypes between healthy human individuals. Produced via immunoSEQ multiplex PCR; TCRdb's table is partial and in-frame only. The sample has about 820,000 clones; around 93% are singletons. Sequencing was done on a sample of naive CD8+ T cells sorted from blood. Receptors were obtained from a man aged 25-45 years in good health. The CDR3 runs from the conserved cysteine through the conserved F or W. Fields, in order: D gene, J gene, clone size, V gene, CDR3 protein, CDR3 DNA. D genes are given only for firm matches. Clone sizes are given selectively: once, few, many, or a class where the clone is expanded.

.	TRBJ2-1	.	TRBV7-9	CASSPNGGSNEQFF	TGTGCCAGCAGCCCTAATGGGGGGTCCAATGAGCAGTTCTTC
.	TRBJ2-5	.	TRBV20-1	CSANGEETQYF	TGCAGTGCAAACGGAGAGGAGACCCAGTACTTC
TRBD1	TRBJ2-7	.	TRBV9	CASSVEGDRDYEQYF	TGTGCCAGCAGCGTAGAAGGGGACAGAGACTACGAGCAGTACTTC
TRBD2	TRBJ2-1	.	TRBV7-2	CASSYPGLMNEQFF	TGTGCCAGCAGCTATCCGGGACTAATGAATGAGCAGTTCTTC
TRBD1	TRBJ1-5	.	TRBV29-1	CSVIDRDRRNQPQHF	TGCAGCGTCATCGACCGGGACAGGAGGAATCAGCCCCAGCATTTT
.	TRBJ2-7	once	TRBV5-4	CASSLGQNYEQYF	TGTGCCAGCAGCTTGGGGCAGAACTACGAGCAGTACTTC
.	TRBJ1-5	.	TRBV15	CATSSSRLGTNQPQHF	TGTGCCACCAGCAGCAGCCGACTCGGGACGAATCAGCCCCAGCATTTT
.	TRBJ1-1	.	TRBV9	CASGPSGAFF	TGTGCCAGCGGCCCCTCCGGAGCTTTCTTT
TRBD1	TRBJ2-7	.	TRBV5-1	CASSLETGHSYEQYF	TGCGCCAGCAGCTTGGAGACAGGGCACTCCTACGAGCAGTACTTC
.	TRBJ2-2	.	TRBV5-1	CASSPGRGDTGELFF	TGCGCCAGCAGCCCCGGAAGGGGGGACACCGGGGAGCTGTTTTTT
.	TRBJ2-7	.	TRBV5-1	CASSFSGGSYEQYF	TGCGCCAGCAGCTTTTCGGGGGGCAGCTACGAGCAGTACTTC
.	TRBJ2-7	.	TRBV11-2	CASSLAGAPYEQYF	TGTGCCAGCAGCTTAGCGGGGGCGCCTTACGAGCAGTACTTC
.	TRBJ2-7	.	TRBV19	CASSIYASWEQYF	TGTGCCAGTAGTATATACGCCTCTTGGGAGCAGTACTTC
.	TRBJ1-1	once	TRBV5-1	CASSLRGIVNTEAFF	TGCGCCAGCAGCTTGAGAGGGATCGTTAACACTGAAGCTTTCTTT
.	TRBJ2-2	.	TRBV27	CATSRGPGELFF	TGTGCCACCTCGCGGGGCCCCGGGGAGCTGTTTTTT
TRBD1	TRBJ1-3	.	TRBV30	CAWSIGTGSGNTIYF	TGTGCCTGGAGTATCGGGACAGGCTCCGGAAACACCATATATTTT
TRBD2	TRBJ2-4	.	TRBV13	CASSSQTSGLAKNIQYF	TGTGCCAGCAGCTCCCAGACTAGCGGTCTAGCCAAAAACATTCAGTACTTC
TRBD2	TRBJ2-1	.	TRBV2	CASTGTSGRRGISEQFF	TGTGCCAGCACCGGGACTAGCGGGAGAAGGGGCATAAGCGAGCAGTTCTTC
TRBD2	TRBJ2-7	.	TRBV7-2	CASSLLAGGPSSYEQYF	TGTGCCAGCAGCTTGCTAGCGGGAGGACCAAGCTCCTACGAGCAGTACTTC
.	TRBJ1-4	.	TRBV6-6	CASSDVQGPNEKLFF	TGTGCCAGCAGCGATGTGCAGGGTCCTAATGAAAAACTGTTTTTT
.	TRBJ2-1	.	TRBV4-3	CASSQLRDSVYNEQFF	TGCGCCAGCAGCCAGTTGCGGGACAGCGTCTACAATGAGCAGTTCTTC
.	TRBJ1-5	.	TRBV5-6	CASSLSVGWEPQHF	TGTGCCAGCAGCTTGTCGGTAGGGTGGGAGCCCCAGCATTTT
.	TRBJ2-2	.	TRBV27	CASSRTPGELFF	TGTGCCAGCAGTAGGACACCCGGGGAGCTGTTTTTT
.	TRBJ2-5	.	TRBV13	CASSLRGRETQYF	TGTGCCAGCAGCTTGAGGGGGAGAGAGACCCAGTACTTC
.	TRBJ2-1	.	TRBV19	CASSIYRVMRGYNEQFF	TGTGCCAGTAGTATCTACAGGGTAATGAGAGGGTACAATGAGCAGTTCTTC
.	TRBJ2-1	.	TRBV27	CASRPVDDEQFF	TGTGCCAGCAGACCCGTGGACGATGAGCAGTTCTTC
.	TRBJ2-1	.	TRBV10-1	CASSDGQGYNEQFF	TGCGCCAGCAGTGATGGGCAGGGTTACAATGAGCAGTTCTTC
TRBD2	TRBJ2-5	.	TRBV9	CASSLLGGGAQETQYF	TGTGCCAGCAGCTTGCTAGGCGGGGGGGCCCAAGAGACCCAGTACTTC
.	TRBJ2-7	.	TRBV4-1	CASSQGLAATYEQYF	TGCGCCAGCAGCCAAGGGTTAGCGGCGACATACGAGCAGTACTTC
.	TRBJ2-5	.	TRBV28	CASSLLYRVETQYF	TGTGCCAGCAGTCTCCTGTACAGGGTTGAGACCCAGTACTTC
TRBD2	TRBJ2-7	.	TRBV6-5	CASSLTTSGSSYEQYF	TGTGCCAGCAGTTTGACGACTAGCGGGTCCTCCTACGAGCAGTACTTC
.	TRBJ1-5	once	TRBV7-6	CASSLAPEQPQHF	TGTGCCAGCAGCTTAGCCCCCGAACAGCCCCAGCATTTT
.	TRBJ1-1	.	TRBV9	CASSGRGVGAFF	TGTGCCAGCTCAGGGAGGGGCGTGGGAGCTTTCTTT
.	TRBJ2-5	.	TRBV7-9	CASSQSGGSGQETQYF	TGTGCCAGCAGCCAATCCGGGGGTAGCGGCCAAGAGACCCAGTACTTC
TRBD2	TRBJ2-3	.	TRBV4-3	CASSQEPGRGTDTQYF	TGCGCCAGCAGCCAAGAGCCTGGGAGGGGCACAGATACGCAGTATTTT
TRBD2	TRBJ2-1	.	TRBV5-1	CASSLGLAYEQFF	TGCGCCAGCAGTTTGGGACTAGCGTATGAGCAGTTCTTC
.	TRBJ2-3	.	TRBV28	CASSEGASATDTQYF	TGTGCCAGCAGCGAGGGGGCTAGCGCCACAGATACGCAGTATTTT
.	TRBJ1-1	.	TRBV7-9	CASSYGPSKKAFF	TGTGCCAGCAGCTACGGACCGTCGAAGAAAGCTTTCTTT
.	TRBJ1-4	.	TRBV11-1	CASSPEDVDEKLFF	TGTGCCAGCAGCCCCGAGGACGTTGACGAAAAACTGTTTTTT
TRBD2	TRBJ2-1	.	TRBV19	CASTATSGINEQFF	TGTGCCAGTACCGCGACTAGCGGGATAAATGAGCAGTTCTTC
.	TRBJ2-7	.	TRBV19	CASSFGQTTNYEQYF	TGTGCCAGTAGTTTCGGACAGACAACTAACTACGAGCAGTACTTC
TRBD2	TRBJ2-3	.	TRBV7-8	CASGREGQRIGDTQYF	TGTGCCAGCGGGCGGGAGGGCCAAAGAATTGGGGATACGCAGTATTTT
.	TRBJ2-7	.	TRBV27	CASRSPYEQYF	TGTGCCAGCAGGTCTCCCTACGAGCAGTACTTC
.	TRBJ2-1	.	TRBV13	CASSLGGSYNEQFF	TGTGCCAGCAGCTTAGGTGGCTCCTACAATGAGCAGTTCTTC
TRBD1	TRBJ2-1	.	TRBV7-9	CASSFRTGSQNEQFF	TGTGCCAGCAGCTTCCGGACAGGGAGTCAAAATGAGCAGTTCTTC
.	TRBJ2-7	.	TRBV5-8	CASSLVEQYF	TGTGCCAGCAGCTTGGTCGAGCAGTACTTC
.	TRBJ1-2	.	TRBV27	CASSFGRANYGYTF	TGTGCCAGCAGTTTTGGGAGAGCTAACTATGGCTACACCTTC
TRBD1	TRBJ2-7	.	TRBV9	CASSEETGGTYEQYF	TGTGCCAGCAGCGAAGAGACAGGGGGAACCTACGAGCAGTACTTC
TRBD2	TRBJ2-7	.	TRBV19	CASSPAASGETYEQYF	TGTGCCAGTAGTCCCGCGGCTAGCGGAGAGACCTACGAGCAGTACTTC
TRBD2	TRBJ2-1	.	TRBV27	CASSFGGGRANEQFF	TGTGCCAGCAGTTTTGGTGGCGGGAGGGCCAATGAGCAGTTCTTC
.	TRBJ1-2	once	TRBV7-9	CASTPTGQSNYGYTF	TGTGCCAGCACCCCGACGGGACAATCTAACTATGGCTACACCTTC
TRBD1	TRBJ1-2	.	TRBV9	CASSRRDSGYTF	TGTGCCAGCAGCAGGAGGGACAGTGGCTACACCTTC
.	TRBJ2-7	.	TRBV4-1	CASSLPGRRYEQYF	TGCGCCAGCAGCTTACCGGGACGGCGCTACGAGCAGTACTTC
.	TRBJ2-3	.	TRBV6-1	CASSDLGSTDTQYF	TGTGCCAGCAGTGATTTAGGGAGCACAGATACGCAGTATTTT